This T cell receptor (beta chain) was identified in a study of cytomegalovirus exposure and HLA in healthy donors. Study outcomes and limitations: For presence/absence analyses, sequencing depth was assumed to be roughly uniform across donors. Likely technical artifact: a cluster of highly shared sequence variants.

Germline V CDR1 and CDR2: MGHRA, YSYEKL. V was trimmed by 3 bases and J by 8 bases, leaving 13 bases between them. The CDR3 sequence is 13 residues long. Primers included in the PCR were 60 Vbeta and 13 Jbeta primers. Clones were sequenced by immunoSEQ multiplex PCR, and TCRdb holds only the in-frame ones, with some missing. The sample holds around 220,000 clones; about 74% are singletons and the top ten take roughly 2%. This clone has only one observation. No antigen is known for it. The TCR comes from a woman in her 30s in good health and CMV-seronegative. Sequenced input: PBMCs. The chain recombines TRBV4-1 with TRBJ1-2, with D unresolved. For the CDR3, the DNA is TGCGCCAGCAGCCACCTCGGGGATCGAGGCTACACCTTC. It yields the protein CASSHLGDRGYTF.